These T cell receptor beta chains were read from a single sample in a study of glioma-infiltrating T cells after dendritic cell vaccination. Sequencing was performed with immunoSEQ multiplex PCR; in TCRdb, only in-frame clones are kept and a portion is missing. The table has over 55,000 clones, about 80% seen once. Specimen: blood, collected after dendritic cell vaccination. Receptors originate from a human donor with glioblastoma. Both conserved end residues are part of each CDR3. The order of the fields is V gene, J gene, CDR3 protein.

TRBV18	TRBJ2-7	CASSPGTETYEQYF
TRBV9	TRBJ2-1	CASSLADYNEQFF
TRBV13	TRBJ2-5	CASSPAGETQYF
TRBV6-1	TRBJ1-4	CASSDGLEGNEKLFF
TRBV7-9	TRBJ2-3	CASRASSTDTQYF
TRBV6-6	TRBJ1-1	CASSYSSPGWVAEAFF
TRBV7-9	TRBJ2-7	CASSSGQGFHEQYF
TRBV27	TRBJ2-7	CASSFLAGQGYLEQYF
TRBV7-8	TRBJ1-6	CASSLWGKSSYNSPLHF
TRBV6-8	TRBJ1-1	CASSYPKIRGEAFF
TRBV6-1	TRBJ2-7	CASSEGGAYEQYF
TRBV5-4	TRBJ1-2	CASTENGAYGYTF
TRBV5-4	TRBJ2-1	CASSDLRDRENEQFF
TRBV7-2	TRBJ1-6	CASSFTGIFSSPLHF
TRBV5-1	TRBJ2-7	CASSFGAGSYEQYF
TRBV10-3	TRBJ2-5	CAIARGLGREVQETQYF
TRBV30	TRBJ1-1	CAKDITGGEAFF
TRBV12-5	TRBJ1-1	CASGLTTGNMNTEAFF